This TCR beta chain emerged from a study of OX40 agonist ivuxolimab in advanced cancers. Regarding the complete study: Ivuxolimab was an agonistic, fully human IgG2 monoclonal antibody directed against OX40 (CD134), a costimulatory receptor. Intravenous ivuxolimab was administered to patients every 2 weeks at six dose levels: 0.01, 0.1, 0.3, 1.5, 3 and 10 mg/kg. Of the approximately 53 patients in dose escalation, some 20 had hepatocellular carcinoma, some 15 had melanoma, 9 had renal cell carcinoma and 9 had head and neck cancer. A male proportion of approximately 83% and a mean age of around 60 years, ranging from 23 to 79, were recorded for the dose-escalation cohort. Prior anti-PD-1, anti-PD-L1 or anti-CTLA-4 therapy was permitted, and approximately 40% of dose-escalation patients had received checkpoint inhibitors. Partial responses occurred in three dose-escalation patients, of whom one had hepatocellular carcinoma and two had cutaneous melanoma. Peripheral TCRbeta sequencing was intended to test whether TCR sequence diversity was altered and clonal T-cell expansion was caused by ivuxolimab. The paper describes the monotherapy dose-escalation part (N = 52 patients) of the phase I trial of ivuxolimab. Paper-wide results and their limitations: After ivuxolimab, expanded clones were on average more numerous among CD8+ T cells than among CD4+ T cells. Low levels of normalized T-cell clonal expansion were also seen in some nonresponding patients. In the 0.1-3.0 mg/kg groups, partial responders were among the patients with the lowest normalized peripheral clonal expansion, particularly in CD8+ T cells. At doses of 0.1 to 3.0 mg/kg, clonal expansion of both CD4+ and CD8+ blood T cells was observed from baseline to week 6. The antigen specificity of the clonally expanded peripheral T cells was not determined.

Patients with autoimmune disease history or receiving systemic immunosuppression were excluded from the trial. Peripheral blood for TCR sequencing was collected from all dose cohorts at baseline, on cycle 4 day 1, and on cycle 7 day 1. Samples came from an open-label, multicenter, first-in-human phase I dose-escalation trial of ivuxolimab. Adults with locally advanced or metastatic head and neck squamous cell, hepatocellular, melanoma or renal cell carcinoma were enrolled in the trial. Before TCR sequencing, CD4+ T cells and CD8+ T cells from peripheral blood were sorted into separate populations. There are 13 amino acids in the CDR3, from cysteine to phenylalanine inclusive. The retained sequence is limited to the CDR3, 39 bases, with the frame set at the first base. V is clipped by 6 bases and J by 4 bases, and the sequence between their germline boundaries is 13 bases long. The germline V gene provides CDR1 MNHNS and CDR2 SASEGT.

Genomic DNA was extracted from sorted cells for sequencing of the TCRbeta CDR3 region. TCRbeta CDR3 regions were sequenced using the immunoSEQ Assay. Sourced from immuneACCESS, this table was stored by TCRdb with only in-frame sequences that have V and J called. A share of the clones is absent; for the studies checked, an unresolved V gene accounts for under half, and the remainder has no known explanation. In all, the sample holds approximately 94,000 clones, and around 93% of those were seen once. The ten largest clones capture 0.54% of the sample. Notes on this clone: It lacks a known antigen. Per-nucleotide qualities are absent, and no much larger clonotype sits a single base away.

Sequenced here: CD4+ or CD8+ T cells sorted from blood, sampled in a trial of the OX40 agonist ivuxolimab. The sequence derives from an adult with an advanced solid tumor such as melanoma, head and neck, liver or kidney cancer. The V gene is TRBV6-1 and the J gene is TRBJ2-7; the D gene is possibly TRBD1 or TRBD2, with 5 bases matching each. The DNA reads TGTGCCAGCAGGTCCGAGGGGAATTACGAGCAGTACTTC. Its translation reads: CASRSEGNYEQYF.